A selection of T cell receptor beta chains follows, all from one sample in a study of T cells in Graves' hyperthyroidism and ophthalmopathy. Using its own MiXCR run on the multiplex PCR reads, TCRdb lists one record per CDR3 protein. In the table there are a few hundred thousand distinct CDR3 sequences, 15% to 20% of which are singletons. Sample: blood. The receptors were gathered from a woman between 40 and 55 years old with Graves' ophthalmopathy. Both conserved end residues are part of each CDR3. A D gene is named only where the DNA matches it firmly. Size is stated for part of the rows, as once, few or many counts, or as a class when the clone is expanded.

TRBV4-2	.	TRBJ1-2	.	TGTGCCAGCAGCCAAGGCCGAGAGATGGGTCATGGCTACACCTTC	CASSQGREMGHGYTF
TRBV2	.	TRBJ1-2	many	TGTGCCAGCAGTGAAGAAGGGATTAGGACTAACTATGGCTACACCTTC	CASSEEGIRTNYGYTF
TRBV27	TRBD1	TRBJ2-3	many	TGTGCCAGCAGACTAGGACAGGGGCGCGGTCCCAGCACAGATACGCAGTATTTT	CASRLGQGRGPSTDTQYF
TRBV6-6	.	TRBJ1-2	once	TGTGCCAGCAGTTACTCCAGTGGGGGGCAGGTCAACTATGGCTACACCTTC	CASSYSSGGQVNYGYTF
TRBV12-3/TRBV12-4	.	TRBJ2-7	many	TGTGCCAGCAGCTTGAGGGAGCTATCCTACGAGCAGTACTTC	CASSLRELSYEQYF
TRBV27	.	TRBJ1-2	.	TGTGCCAGCAGTTTACAGGGTCCCAGCGGCTACACCTTC	CASSLQGPSGYTF
TRBV4-1	.	TRBJ1-1	.	TGCGCCAGCAGCCAAGTTAGGGTAGGGAACACTGAAGCTTTCTTT	CASSQVRVGNTEAFF
TRBV6-1	.	TRBJ2-3	few	TGTGCCAGCAGTGGCATAGGAGGGGACACAGATACGCAGTATTTT	CASSGIGGDTDTQYF
TRBV11-2	TRBD1	TRBJ2-5	many	TGTGCCAGCAGCTCCCAGGGGGTAGAGACCCAGTACTTC	CASSSQGVETQYF
TRBV7-9	.	TRBJ2-5	many	TGTGCCAGCAGCTTAAATTGGGAAGAGACCCAGTACTTC	CASSLNWEETQYF
TRBV28	.	TRBJ2-3	few	TGTGCCAGCAGCTCGACAGGTCGGCGGCCCCATACGCAGTATTTT	CASSSTGRRPHTQYF
TRBV5-1	.	TRBJ1-4	many	TGCGCCAGCAGCGCCGGGGCGGGGTTTGGTGAAAAACTGTTTTTT	CASSAGAGFGEKLFF
TRBV7-9	.	TRBJ1-2	many	TGTGCCAGCAGCCACCCCGACAGGAAGAACTATGGCTACACCTTC	CASSHPDRKNYGYTF
TRBV11-1	TRBD1	TRBJ2-2	.	TGTGCCAGCAGCTCCCCGGGACAGGGGGAATCCGGGGAGCTGTTTTTT	CASSSPGQGESGELFF
TRBV4-1	.	TRBJ1-1	.	TGCGCCAGCAGCCAAGATTTGCAGGGGTTAGTAAACACTGAAGCTTTCTTT	CASSQDLQGLVNTEAFF
TRBV5-1	.	TRBJ1-4	many	TGCGCCAGCAGCTTCTATAGGATTCTCTCTAATGAAAAACTGTTTTTT	CASSFYRILSNEKLFF
TRBV30	.	TRBJ2-3	many	TGTGCCTGGGGGAGTTCGACCCGGGATACGCAGTATTTT	CAWGSSTRDTQYF
TRBV2	TRBD1	TRBJ2-7	.	TGTGCCAGCAGTGACGAGACAGGGGTCTACGAGCAGTACTTC	CASSDETGVYEQYF
TRBV7-9	.	TRBJ2-1	few	TGTGCCAGCAGCTTAAAAGGGGCCAAGGAGCAGTTCTTC	CASSLKGAKEQFF
TRBV4-1	.	TRBJ1-4	few	TGCGCCAGCAGCCAAGATAGCGGGGGCGTTCGGGAAAAACTGTTTTTT	CASSQDSGGVREKLFF
TRBV7-6	.	TRBJ2-3	many	TGTGCCAGCAAACAGGGTTTCTCAGATACGCAGTATTTT	CASKQGFSDTQYF
TRBV5-1	TRBD1	TRBJ2-7	many	TGCGCCAGCAGCTCAGCGTCCGGGACAGGGATCTACGAGCAGTACTTC	CASSSASGTGIYEQYF
TRBV30	TRBD1	TRBJ1-4	many	TGTGCCTGGAGTAACCGGGACAGGGAGGAAAAACTGTTTTTT	CAWSNRDREEKLFF
TRBV19	.	TRBJ2-2	many	TGTGCCAGTAGTATCCGTGGGACCGGGGAGCTGTTTTTT	CASSIRGTGELFF
TRBV20-1	.	TRBJ2-1	.	TGCAGTGCTATCCGTCAGGGTGAAACGGGGTTTGGGGACAATGAGCAGTTCTTC	CSAIRQGETGFGDNEQFF
TRBV7-2	.	TRBJ2-2	.	TGTGCCAGCAGCTTCCCGTACACCGGGGAGCTGTTTTTT	CASSFPYTGELFF
TRBV7-7	TRBD2	TRBJ2-5	.	TGTGCTAGCAGCCCTTGGACTAGCATCCAAGAGACCCAGTACTTC	CASSPWTSIQETQYF
TRBV11-2	TRBD2	TRBJ2-1	few	TGTGCCAGCAACCCCTATCCGGGGGGGACCTACAATGAGCAGTTCTTC	CASNPYPGGTYNEQFF
TRBV19	TRBD1	TRBJ1-6	few	TGTGCCACCCAGGGGGCCACCTATAATTCACCCCTCCACTTT	CATQGATYNSPLHF
TRBV12-3/TRBV12-4	.	TRBJ1-3	.	TGTGCCAGCAGTTTAGGGGTGGCTGGAAACACCATATATTTT	CASSLGVAGNTIYF
TRBV12-3/TRBV12-4	TRBD2	TRBJ2-2	.	TGTGCCAGCAGTTCTTCTAGCGGGGGGTCCGGGGAGCTGTTTTTT	CASSSSSGGSGELFF
TRBV6-1	.	TRBJ2-3	many	TGTGCCAGCAGTGAAGCTCAGGGGGGAACAGATACGCAGTATTTT	CASSEAQGGTDTQYF
TRBV11-2	TRBD1	TRBJ2-7	.	TGTGCCAGCAGCTTAGGCTCCGGGACAGGGGGGTACGAGCAGTACTTC	CASSLGSGTGGYEQYF
TRBV11-2	.	TRBJ1-2	many	TGTGCCAGCAGCTCCGGACGGAACTATGGCTACACCTTC	CASSSGRNYGYTF
TRBV12-3/TRBV12-4	.	TRBJ1-3	.	TGTGCCAGCAGTCTGAGATACTCTGGAAACACCATATATTTT	CASSLRYSGNTIYF
TRBV3-1	.	TRBJ2-3	few	TGTGCCAGCAGCCAAGAGAAGTCTAGCACGAATACGCAGTATTTT	CASSQEKSSTNTQYF
TRBV20-1	TRBD1	TRBJ1-4	many	TGCAGTGCTAGAGATCTGAGGGACAGGGACGAAAAACTGTTTTTT	CSARDLRDRDEKLFF
TRBV3-1	TRBD1	TRBJ2-1	few	TGTGCCAGCAGCCTAGAAGGGACAGACAATGAGCAGTTCTTC	CASSLEGTDNEQFF
TRBV28	.	TRBJ2-5	many	TGTGCCAGCAGTTCTAGCCCAGGGGCGCAAGAGACCCAGTACTTC	CASSSSPGAQETQYF
TRBV6-1	.	TRBJ2-3	few	TGTGCCAGCAGGATGGGGGTACCTAGACCTACAGATACGCAGTATTTT	CASRMGVPRPTDTQYF
TRBV2	TRBD2	TRBJ2-3	many	TGTGCCAGCAGTGAGAGGGCGGGGGGCGATACGCAGTATTTT	CASSERAGGDTQYF
TRBV15	.	TRBJ1-3	.	TGTGCCATTTCCGGGAGGCACACCATATATTTT	CAISGRHTIYF
TRBV4-2	TRBD2	TRBJ2-3	.	TGTGCCAGCAGCCTGACGACTAGCGGAAGCACAGATACGCAGTATTTT	CASSLTTSGSTDTQYF
TRBV4-1	.	TRBJ2-7	many	TGCGCCAGCAGCCAAGACGGGCCCACGTACGAGCAGTACTTC	CASSQDGPTYEQYF
TRBV18	TRBD1	TRBJ2-7	.	TGTGCCAGCTCACAAGCCGGGACAGGGTACGAGCAGTACTTC	CASSQAGTGYEQYF
TRBV28	.	TRBJ2-7	many	TGTGCCAGCAGTTCTGATCAGGGGATACGGACCTACGAGCAGTACTTC	CASSSDQGIRTYEQYF
TRBV7-9	.	TRBJ1-1	many	TGTGCCAGCAGCCGAGCAGATGAAGCTTTCTTT	CASSRADEAFF
TRBV28	.	TRBJ1-5	few	TGTGCCAGCAGTCCAATGGCAGGAAGCAATCAGCCCCAGCATTTT	CASSPMAGSNQPQHF
TRBV9	.	TRBJ2-3	.	TGTGCCAGCAGCGTAGGACAGCAAGCCATGGATACGCAGTATTTT	CASSVGQQAMDTQYF
TRBV7-9	.	TRBJ1-2	many	TGTGCCAGCAGCTTAAGCACTAACTATGGCTACACCTTC	CASSLSTNYGYTF
TRBV5-5	TRBD1	TRBJ1-4	.	TGTGCCAGCAGCTTACAGGGGTGGGATAATGAAAAACTGTTTTTT	CASSLQGWDNEKLFF
TRBV5-1	.	TRBJ2-1	.	TGCGCCAGCAGCTTGGCGCCCGGGAGTGAGCAGTTCTTC	CASSLAPGSEQFF
TRBV20-1	.	TRBJ1-1	many	TGCAGTGCTAGAGGTGCCTTGAACACTGAAGCTTTCTTT	CSARGALNTEAFF
TRBV7-9	TRBD1	TRBJ2-1	many	TGTGCCAGCAGTCCCGCTGGAGACAGGGTGACCAATGAGCAGTTCTTC	CASSPAGDRVTNEQFF
TRBV10-3	TRBD2	TRBJ2-3	many	TGTGCCACCTACCCGGGACTAGCGGGAGTTGGTCGGGATACGCAGTATTTT	CATYPGLAGVGRDTQYF